The 24 T cell receptor beta chains below come from one sample, sequenced in a study of blood T cell repertoires in COVID-19. Clones were read by immunoSEQ multiplex PCR, and TCRdb kept only the in-frame ones, dropping some. The table includes about 200,000 clones, around 84% detected once. The sample comprised peripheral blood. The source of these receptors is a man between 60 and 75 years old with acute or convalescent COVID-19.

The V call is TRBV18, the J call TRBJ1-3, with D hard to call. Germline V CDR1 and CDR2: KGHSH, LQKENI. Trimming took off 3 bases at V and 0 bases at J, with 12 bases between the two ends. The CDR3 spans 16 residues. The CDR3 here is CASSPEDAVSGNTIYF. CDR3 DNA: TGTGCCAGCTCACCCGAGGATGCCGTCTCTGGAAACACCATATATTTT.

About this clone: Other DNA sequences of this sample code for an identical CDR3. The genes are TRBV18 and TRBJ1-3; D may be TRBD1 (5 bases). CDR1 KGHSH and CDR2 LQKENI come from the germline V gene. The CDR3 is 15 amino acids. The V end lost 2 bases, the J end lost 3 bases, and 11 bases lay between the germline ends. This CDR3 reads CASSPTGGSGNTIYF. Here the CDR3 DNA reads TGTGCCAGCTCACCAACGGGGGGAAGTGGAAACACCATATATTTT.

This clone was counted once. The V call is TRBV2, the J call TRBJ1-5, with 10 bases lining up with TRBD1. This CDR3 spans 15 amino acids. V gave up 5 bases and J gave up 3 bases; unmatched junction bases: 4. Germline V gives CDR1 SNHLY, CDR2 FYNNEI. The DNA for the CDR3 is TGTGCCAGCAGTCGGGACAGGGGCTCCAATCAGCCCCAGCATTTT. Amino acid sequence: CASSRDRGSNQPQHF.

The rearrangement links TRBV11-3 to TRBJ2-1; perhaps TRBD2 as D (6 bases). Germline values: CDR1 SGHNT, CDR2 YENEEA. The CDR3 runs to 15 residues. V was clipped by 4 bases and J by 5 bases, with 15 bases between them. CDR3 in DNA: TGTGCCAGCAGCTCCCCCGGGGAGGCGGACAATGAGCAGTTCTTC. Amino acid sequence: CASSSPGEADNEQFF.

The chain carries TRBV6-6 and TRBJ2-7; 7 bases are shared with TRBD1. V lost 6 bases and J lost 5; bases outside the gene matches: 13. This CDR3 is built from 15 residues. The germline V gene encodes CDR1 MNHNY and CDR2 SVGAGI (reference sequence). The CDR3 spells CASSPGTTGVHEQYF. DNA of the CDR3: TGTGCCAGCAGCCCGGGAACTACAGGGGTCCACGAGCAGTACTTC.

The CDR3 sequence: CASSLVGQGQPQHF. In DNA form, the CDR3 reads TGTGCCAGCAGCTTAGTGGGGCAGGGTCAGCCCCAGCATTTT. The V gene is TRBV7-3, the J gene TRBJ1-5, with D possibly matching TRBD1 (5 bases). The CDR3 is made up of 14 amino acids. Germline assignment: CDR1 SGHTA and CDR2 FQGTGA. The ends were cut back, 2 bases at V and 6 bases at J, with 11 bases in the middle. Drawing the rest from reference TRBV7-3 and TRBJ1-5, the complete variable domain is GAGVSQTPSNKVTEKGKYVELRCDPISGHTALYWYRQSLGQGPEFLIYFQGTGAADDSGLPNDRFFAVRPEGSVSTLKIQRTERGDSAVYLCASSLVGQGQPQHFGDGTRLSIL.

The rearrangement joins TRBV9 to TRBJ2-5; 8 nucleotides line up with TRBD2. CDR1 and CDR2 (germline): SGDLS, YYNGEE. V lost 3 bases, J lost 5 bases, and 6 bases stayed unmatched. The CDR3 runs to 14 residues. CDR3 bases: TGTGCCAGCAGCGGATGGACTAGCTCTGAGACCCAGTACTTC. This sequence encodes CASSGWTSSETQYF.

Only a few counts were recorded for this clone. Other DNA sequences in this specimen translate into the identical CDR3. In DNA form, the CDR3 reads TGTGCCAGCAGCCAACGGACAGATACGCAGTATTTT. Residues: CASSQRTDTQYF. V is TRBV3-1 (or the pseudogene TRBV3-2) and J is TRBJ2-3; the D is unclear. CDR1 LGHDT and CDR2 YNNKEL come from the germline V gene (reference sequence). CDR3 length equals 12 residues. V gave up 2 bases and J gave up 3 bases, with 3 bases separating them.

The chain employs TRBV6-4 and TRBJ1-2; 10 nucleotides agree with TRBD1. The V gene end was trimmed by 2 bases and the J gene end by 0 bases; junction bases not matched to a gene: 9. The germline V gene has CDR1 MRHNA and CDR2 SNTAGT. The CDR3 sequence is 18 residues long. The CDR3 spells CASSDPGQGPKSNYGYTF. The CDR3 DNA reads as TGTGCCAGCAGTGACCCGGGACAGGGGCCCAAATCTAACTATGGCTACACCTTC.

The chain has TRBV14 and TRBJ2-7; maybe TRBD1 (6 bases). Germline CDR1 reads SGHDN; CDR2 reads FVKESK. The CDR3 length is 16 residues. Deletions cut 0 bases from V and 8 bases from J, with 20 bases between. The CDR3: CASSQEDSLGSLQQYF. In DNA form, the CDR3 reads TGTGCCAGCAGCCAAGAGGACAGTTTAGGGTCGCTACAGCAGTACTTC. The full variable domain, with the rest looked up from reference TRBV14 and TRBJ2-7, is EAGVTQFPSHSVIEKGQTVTLRCDPISGHDNLYWYRRVMGKEIKFLLHFVKESKQDESGMPNNRFLAERTGGTYSTLKVQPAELEDSGVYFCASSQEDSLGSLQQYFGPGTRLTVT.

The chain combines TRBV6-5 with TRBJ2-3; 8 bases agree with TRBD2. V lost 0 bases, J lost 4 bases, and 3 bases stayed unmatched. This CDR3 has 15 residues. Germline CDR1 is MNHEY and CDR2 is SVGAGI. The CDR3 sequence: CASSYSAGGPDTQYF. DNA for the CDR3: TGTGCCAGCAGTTACTCGGCGGGGGGACCAGATACGCAGTATTTT.

This chain uses TRBV6-1 with TRBJ2-2, with a tentative D call TRBD1 (6 bases). Germline CDR1 and CDR2: MNHNS and SASEGT. Trimming pared 1 base from V and 3 bases from J, leaving 9 bases between. This CDR3 spans 15 amino acids. The CDR3 spells CASSEVTGDTGELFF. CDR3 bases: TGTGCCAGCAGTGAAGTGACAGGAGACACCGGGGAGCTGTTTTTT.

This chain links TRBV6-5 with TRBJ2-1, with D maybe TRBD1 (6 bases). Germline V gene sequence: CDR1 MNHEY, CDR2 SVGAGI. Trimming took off 4 bases at V and 1 base at J, with 11 bases between the two ends. CDR3 size: 15 residues. The CDR3: CASSSTGGSYNEQFF. The DNA for the CDR3 is TGTGCCAGCAGTTCGACAGGCGGATCCTACAATGAGCAGTTCTTC.

This rearrangement joins TRBV27 to TRBJ1-6; D not certain. V lost 0 bases and J lost 5, with 8 bases in between. Germline CDR1 MNHEY, CDR2 SMNVEV (reference sequence). The CDR3 is 15 residues long. The CDR3 nucleotides are TGTGCCAGCAGTTTATCCTCCCGGGATAATTCACCCCTCCACTTT. It is translated as CASSLSSRDNSPLHF.

The gene calls are TRBV19 and TRBJ2-3; the D gene is possibly TRBD2 (5 bases). Germline CDR1 and CDR2: LNHDA and SQIVND (reference sequence). CDR3 size: 14 residues. The V end lost 4 bases, the J end lost 2 bases, and 10 bases lay between the germline ends. CDR3 bases: TGTGCCAGTAGTACTAGCCAAAACACAGATACGCAGTATTTT. It translates to CASSTSQNTDTQYF.

This chain links TRBV12-3 or TRBV12-4 with TRBJ2-7, with TRBD1 matching over 7 bases. The CDR3 has 13 residues. J was trimmed by 5 bases and V by 6 bases; bases with no gene match: 7. The CDR3: CASRGTVANEQYF. The CDR3 DNA is TGTGCCAGCAGGGGGACAGTGGCCAACGAGCAGTACTTC.

The chain combines TRBV19 with TRBJ2-6; D might be TRBD1 (6 bases). The V end lost 6 bases, the J end lost 2 bases, and 20 bases lay between the germline ends. The CDR3 runs to 18 residues. Per the germline V gene, CDR1 is LNHDA and CDR2 is SQIVND (reference sequence). The CDR3 nucleotides read TGTGCCAGTAGACAAGAGGGCGCAACAGGGACTGGGGCCAACGTCCTGACTTTC. Residues: CASRQEGATGTGANVLTF.

There are a few counts of this clone. The V gene is TRBV12-3 or TRBV12-4, the J gene TRBJ1-2, with 10 bases that match TRBD1. The CDR3 is 13 residues long. With 6 bases clipped from V and 7 bases from J, the junction kept 5 bases outside the gene matches. This CDR3 is CASSRQGAGGYTF. As DNA, the CDR3 is TGTGCCAGCAGCCGACAGGGGGCTGGTGGCTACACCTTC.

The J gene is TRBJ1-2, the V gene TRBV6-1, with D possibly being TRBD1 (6 bases). Between the trimmed V and J ends, which lost 3 bases and 5 bases, there was a span of 16 bases. This CDR3 is built from 15 residues. The germline CDR1 and CDR2 sequences are MNHNS and SASEGT. The CDR3 DNA sequence: TGTGCCAGCAGTGACAATACAGGGTGGGCGTATGGCTACACCTTC. It translates to CASSDNTGWAYGYTF.

This chain connects TRBV3-1 (or the pseudogene TRBV3-2) to TRBJ1-2, with D possibly TRBD1 on 6 matching bases. This CDR3 region has 15 residues. Germline lookup yields CDR1 LGHDT and CDR2 YNNKEL (reference sequence). Trimming removed 3 bases at V and 2 bases at J, with 13 bases between. The CDR3: CASSQEGGGNYGYTF. The CDR3 DNA is TGTGCCAGCAGCCAGGAGGGGGGGGGCAACTATGGCTACACCTTC.

The V call is TRBV28, the J call TRBJ1-1; TRBD1 matches 7 bases. This CDR3 comprises 17 residues. Germline CDR1 MDHEN, CDR2 SYDVKM. The trim removed 6 bases at V and 6 bases at J, leaving 19 bases unmatched. The CDR3 spells CASSPSRGLRRAAEAFF. CDR3 in DNA: TGTGCCAGCAGCCCTTCAAGGGGGCTCCGTCGCGCCGCTGAAGCTTTCTTT.

The rearrangement uses TRBV20-1 and TRBJ1-2, with TRBD1 as a possible D gene (5 bases). The CDR3 consists of 14 residues. Germline assignment: CDR1 DFQATT and CDR2 SNEGSKA (reference sequence). V was trimmed by 3 bases and J by 3 bases, leaving 14 bases between them. CDR3 sequence reads: CSASPGHHDYGYTF. The CDR3 bases are TGCAGTGCTAGTCCCGGACACCACGACTATGGCTACACCTTC.

Here the CDR3 DNA reads TGTGCCAGCAGCAAGATCGACAGTACCTATGGCTACACCTTC. It encodes CASSKIDSTYGYTF. The chain employs TRBV6-5 and TRBJ1-2; maybe TRBD1 (5 bases). Germline CDR1 MNHEY, CDR2 SVGAGI. Trimming shortened V by 6 bases and J by 4 bases, and 15 bases separated the two germline ends. CDR3 length: 14 amino acids.

V and J are TRBV19 and TRBJ2-5; possible D gene TRBD2, 5 bases. The ends were cut back, 10 bases at V and 3 bases at J, with 24 bases in the middle. CDR1 is LNHDA and CDR2 is SQIVND in the germline V gene (reference sequence). The CDR3 length is 16 residues. The CDR3 coding sequence is TGTGCCATCCCGGACGGGGTTGGGCAAAAGAAAGAGACCCAGTACTTC. Protein sequence: CAIPDGVGQKKETQYF.